This T cell receptor beta chain was captured by sequencing in a study of shared clonotypes between healthy human individuals. Background on the study: Those who served as donors were a couple of women and three men between the ages of 18 and 49.

In the case of this clone: The antigen is unknown.

The repertoire was sequenced with immunoSEQ multiplex PCR; TCRdb's copy has only in-frame clones and lacks some. Here the sample spans roughly 490,000 clones, about 79% being singletons. Findings and caveats of the study: The low donor count limited represented genetic and exposure-history diversity.

The CDR3 totals 15 residues. Germline V gene lookup returns CDR1 LNHDA and CDR2 SQIVND (reference sequence). The V segment lost 5 bases and the J segment 0 bases; nucleotides outside the gene matches: 3. The V gene is TRBV19, the J gene TRBJ2-7, with TRBD2 matching 11 bases. The source material was PBMCs. The clonotype was recovered from a woman aged 40 to 50 in good health. Some clones in this sample may be carry-over from other donors' samples. The CDR3 here is CASSRGLAASYEQYF. In DNA form, the CDR3 reads TGTGCCAGTAGTCGGGGACTAGCGGCCTCCTACGAGCAGTACTTC.